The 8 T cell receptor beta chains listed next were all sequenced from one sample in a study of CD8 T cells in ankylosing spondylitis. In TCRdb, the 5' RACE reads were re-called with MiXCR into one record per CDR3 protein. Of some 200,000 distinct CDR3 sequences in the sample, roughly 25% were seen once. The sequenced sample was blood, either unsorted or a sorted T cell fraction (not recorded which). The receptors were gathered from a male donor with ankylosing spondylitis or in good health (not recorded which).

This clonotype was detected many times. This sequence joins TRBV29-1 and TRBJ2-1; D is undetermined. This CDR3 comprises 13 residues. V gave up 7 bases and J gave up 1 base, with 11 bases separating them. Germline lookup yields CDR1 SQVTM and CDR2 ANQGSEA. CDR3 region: CSALSGSYNEQFF. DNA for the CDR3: TGCAGCGCCCTGAGTGGATCCTACAATGAGCAGTTCTTC.

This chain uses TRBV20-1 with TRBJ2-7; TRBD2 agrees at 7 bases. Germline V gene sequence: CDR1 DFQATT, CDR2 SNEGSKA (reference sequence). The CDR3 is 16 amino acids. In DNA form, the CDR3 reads TGCAGCGCCTGGGGTCAGGCTAGCGGAAGCTCCTACGAGCAGTACTTC. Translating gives CSAWGQASGSSYEQYF.

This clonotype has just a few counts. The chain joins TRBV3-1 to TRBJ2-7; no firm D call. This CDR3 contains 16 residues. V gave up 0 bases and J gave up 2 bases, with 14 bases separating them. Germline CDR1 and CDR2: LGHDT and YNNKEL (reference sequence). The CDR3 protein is CASSQERLAFPYEQYF. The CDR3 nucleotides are TGTGCCAGCAGCCAAGAGAGGCTGGCATTTCCCTACGAGCAGTACTTC.

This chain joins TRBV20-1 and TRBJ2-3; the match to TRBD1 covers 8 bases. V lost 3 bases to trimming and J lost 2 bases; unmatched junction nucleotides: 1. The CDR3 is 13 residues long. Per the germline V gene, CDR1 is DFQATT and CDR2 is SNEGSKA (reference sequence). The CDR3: CSARDRATDTQYF. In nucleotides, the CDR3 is TGCAGTGCTAGGGACAGGGCCACAGATACGCAGTATTTT.

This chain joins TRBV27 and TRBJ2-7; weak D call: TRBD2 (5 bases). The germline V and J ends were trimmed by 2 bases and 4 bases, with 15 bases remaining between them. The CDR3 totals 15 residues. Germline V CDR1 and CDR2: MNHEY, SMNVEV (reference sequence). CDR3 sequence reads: CASSLTRAVPYEQYF. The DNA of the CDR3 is TGTGCCAGCAGTTTAACACGAGCGGTCCCGTACGAGCAGTACTTC.

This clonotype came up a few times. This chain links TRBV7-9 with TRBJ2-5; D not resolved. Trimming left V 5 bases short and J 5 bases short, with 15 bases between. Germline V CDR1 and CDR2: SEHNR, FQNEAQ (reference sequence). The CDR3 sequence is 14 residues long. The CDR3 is CASSQPSFGETQYF. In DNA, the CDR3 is TGTGCCAGCAGCCAACCTTCTTTTGGGGAGACCCAGTACTTC.

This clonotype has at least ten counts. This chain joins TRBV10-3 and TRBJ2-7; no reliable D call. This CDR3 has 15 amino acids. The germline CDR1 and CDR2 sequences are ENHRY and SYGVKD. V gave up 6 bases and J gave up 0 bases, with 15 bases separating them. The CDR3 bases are TGTGCCATCAGCTCCGGGCCAAGGGTCTCCTACGAGCAGTACTTC. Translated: CAISSGPRVSYEQYF.

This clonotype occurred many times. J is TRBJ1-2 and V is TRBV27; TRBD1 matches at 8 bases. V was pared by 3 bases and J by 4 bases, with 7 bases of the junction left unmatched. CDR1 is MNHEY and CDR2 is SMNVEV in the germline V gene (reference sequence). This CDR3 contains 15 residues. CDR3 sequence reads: CASSFGDRMGYGYTF. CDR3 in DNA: TGTGCCAGCAGTTTTGGGGACAGGATGGGCTATGGCTACACCTTC.